This TCR beta chain originates from a study of OX40 agonist ivuxolimab in advanced cancers. Study-wide background: Dose-escalation subjects each had hepatocellular carcinoma, melanoma, renal cell or head and neck cancer. Points from the study as a whole: On average, CD8+ T cells had more expanded clones than CD4+. Certain nonresponders likewise exhibited a low normalized T-cell clonal expansion.

Sequencing used immunoSEQ multiplex PCR; TCRdb keeps in-frame clones, though not all of them. The sample records about 100,000 clones, approximately 90% being singletons. In the case of this clone: Its target is unknown.

Sequenced material: CD4+ or CD8+ T cells sorted from blood, taken in a trial of the OX40 agonist ivuxolimab. This clonotype originated in an adult with an advanced solid tumor such as melanoma, head and neck, liver or kidney cancer.

The DNA of the CDR3 is TGCGCCAGCAGCTTGGACAGGCCGGGGGTGCCCCAGCATTTT. Residues: CASSLDRPGVPQHF. The chain combines TRBV5-1 with TRBJ1-5; D is possibly TRBD1 (5 bases). This CDR3 is 14 amino acids long. With 0 bases removed from V and 9 bases from J, the gap between germline ends came to 13 bases. CDR1 and CDR2 from the germline V gene are SGHRS and YFSETQ.